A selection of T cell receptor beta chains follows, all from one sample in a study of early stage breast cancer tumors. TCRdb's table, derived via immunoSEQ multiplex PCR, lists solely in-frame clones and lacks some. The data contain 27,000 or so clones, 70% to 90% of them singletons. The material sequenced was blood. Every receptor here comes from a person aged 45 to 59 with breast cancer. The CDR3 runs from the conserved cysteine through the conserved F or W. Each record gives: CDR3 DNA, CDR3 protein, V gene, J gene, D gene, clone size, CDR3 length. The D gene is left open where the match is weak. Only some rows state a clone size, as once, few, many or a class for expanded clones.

cdr3_nt: TGTGCCAGCAGCCCCCCAGTAAAACTCCAGAACACTGAAGCTTTCTTT
cdr3_aa: CASSPPVKLQNTEAFF
v_call: TRBV7-2
j_call: TRBJ1-1
d_call: .
clone_size: .
cdr3_length: 16

cdr3_nt: TGTGCCAGTAGGCTTGGATCGGATCAGCCCCAGCATTTT
cdr3_aa: CASRLGSDQPQHF
v_call: TRBV19
j_call: TRBJ1-5
d_call: .
clone_size: .
cdr3_length: 13

cdr3_nt: TGCGCCAGCAGCTTGGCCCCAGGACAGGGTTACGAGCAGTACTTC
cdr3_aa: CASSLAPGQGYEQYF
v_call: TRBV5-1
j_call: TRBJ2-7
d_call: TRBD1
clone_size: .
cdr3_length: 15

cdr3_nt: TGCAGCGTTGGGGACAGATTAGCCAAAAACATTCAGTACTTC
cdr3_aa: CSVGDRLAKNIQYF
v_call: TRBV29-1
j_call: TRBJ2-4
d_call: TRBD1
clone_size: .
cdr3_length: 14

cdr3_nt: TGTGCCATCAGTGTAGAATCTAGACAGGGTAGCTCCTACGAGCAGTACTTC
cdr3_aa: CAISVESRQGSSYEQYF
v_call: TRBV10-3
j_call: TRBJ2-7
d_call: TRBD1
clone_size: .
cdr3_length: 17

cdr3_nt: TGTGCCAGCAGTTTATCAGGCAGTCCGAATCAGCCCCAGCATTTT
cdr3_aa: CASSLSGSPNQPQHF
v_call: TRBV27
j_call: TRBJ1-5
d_call: .
clone_size: once
cdr3_length: 15

cdr3_nt: TGTGCCAGCAGCGAAGTTCTAGGGACGGTAGGGGAGCTGTTTTTT
cdr3_aa: CASSEVLGTVGELFF
v_call: TRBV11-2
j_call: TRBJ2-2
d_call: .
clone_size: .
cdr3_length: 15

cdr3_nt: TGTGCCAGCAGCTTAGACGGCAGGGCAGGGGAAAAACTGTTTTTT
cdr3_aa: CASSLDGRAGEKLFF
v_call: TRBV7-2
j_call: TRBJ1-4
d_call: .
clone_size: .
cdr3_length: 15

cdr3_nt: TGTGCCATCAGTGTCGAGTTCTCTGAAGCTTTCTTT
cdr3_aa: CAISVEFSEAFF
v_call: TRBV10-3
j_call: TRBJ1-1
d_call: .
clone_size: .
cdr3_length: 12

cdr3_nt: TGTGCCAGCACCGGACAGGGGGCGTTGAATTCACCCCTCCACTTT
cdr3_aa: CASTGQGALNSPLHF
v_call: TRBV6-1
j_call: TRBJ1-6
d_call: TRBD1
clone_size: few
cdr3_length: 15

cdr3_nt: TGTGCCAGTAGTTCGGGACAGGGGAGAAGCTCCTACAATGAGCAGTTCTTC
cdr3_aa: CASSSGQGRSSYNEQFF
v_call: TRBV19
j_call: TRBJ2-1
d_call: TRBD1
clone_size: .
cdr3_length: 17

cdr3_nt: TGTGCCAGTATTATGACTAGCGGAACCACAGATACGCAGTATTTT
cdr3_aa: CASIMTSGTTDTQYF
v_call: TRBV19
j_call: TRBJ2-3
d_call: TRBD2
clone_size: .
cdr3_length: 15

cdr3_nt: TGTGCCAGCAGCGGTTCCTATGGCTACACCTTC
cdr3_aa: CASSGSYGYTF
v_call: TRBV7-9
j_call: TRBJ1-2
d_call: .
clone_size: .
cdr3_length: 11

cdr3_nt: TGCGCCAGCAGCTTGGGGGACTCTAGCACAGATACGCAGTATTTT
cdr3_aa: CASSLGDSSTDTQYF
v_call: TRBV5-1
j_call: TRBJ2-3
d_call: .
clone_size: .
cdr3_length: 15

cdr3_nt: TGTGCCAGCAGCGACGGCGGCACAGATACGCAGTATTTT
cdr3_aa: CASSDGGTDTQYF
v_call: TRBV7-9
j_call: TRBJ2-3
d_call: .
clone_size: once
cdr3_length: 13

cdr3_nt: TGTGCCAGCAGTTCCCCAGCGGGGTTAACAAATACGCAGTATTTT
cdr3_aa: CASSSPAGLTNTQYF
v_call: TRBV28
j_call: TRBJ2-3
d_call: TRBD2
clone_size: few
cdr3_length: 15

cdr3_nt: TGTGCCAGCAGCGTACGGCAGGGAACGGGGGCCAACGTCCTGACTTTC
cdr3_aa: CASSVRQGTGANVLTF
v_call: TRBV9
j_call: TRBJ2-6
d_call: .
clone_size: .
cdr3_length: 16

cdr3_nt: TGTGCCAGCAGCCAACGGACAGGCTGGGAAACCGGGGAGCTGTTTTTT
cdr3_aa: CASSQRTGWETGELFF
v_call: TRBV14
j_call: TRBJ2-2
d_call: TRBD1
clone_size: .
cdr3_length: 16

cdr3_nt: TGTGCCAGTAGTATGGGTCTAACGAGCTACGAGCAGTACTTC
cdr3_aa: CASSMGLTSYEQYF
v_call: TRBV19
j_call: TRBJ2-7
d_call: .
clone_size: .
cdr3_length: 14

cdr3_nt: TGCGCCAGCAGCCAGACAGGGGGGACAGGGGGCAATGAGCAGTTCTTC
cdr3_aa: CASSQTGGTGGNEQFF
v_call: TRBV5-1
j_call: TRBJ2-1
d_call: TRBD1
clone_size: .
cdr3_length: 16

cdr3_nt: TGTGCCAGCAGAGCTTCAGGGTCAAACACTGAAGCTTTCTTT
cdr3_aa: CASRASGSNTEAFF
v_call: TRBV28
j_call: TRBJ1-1
d_call: .
clone_size: .
cdr3_length: 14

cdr3_nt: TGTGCCAGCAGCTTGTTAGGGGCGCATGAGCAGTTCTTC
cdr3_aa: CASSLLGAHEQFF
v_call: TRBV5-6
j_call: TRBJ2-1
d_call: .
clone_size: .
cdr3_length: 13

cdr3_nt: TGCAGCGTTGGAGGCCTCGATCAGCCCCAGCATTTT
cdr3_aa: CSVGGLDQPQHF
v_call: TRBV29-1
j_call: TRBJ1-5
d_call: .
clone_size: .
cdr3_length: 12

cdr3_nt: TGCGCCAGCAGCCAAGACAGGGGAAGGATCCTTGGGGCCAACGTCCTGACTTTC
cdr3_aa: CASSQDRGRILGANVLTF
v_call: TRBV4-1
j_call: TRBJ2-6
d_call: .
clone_size: .
cdr3_length: 18

cdr3_nt: TGTGCCAGCAGCTCCAAGCACGGGAGCTCCTACAATGAGCAGTTCTTC
cdr3_aa: CASSSKHGSSYNEQFF
v_call: TRBV7-2
j_call: TRBJ2-1
d_call: .
clone_size: few
cdr3_length: 16

cdr3_nt: TGCGCCAGCAGCCAACCGGGGGGGAGCTCCTACAATGAGCAGTTCTTC
cdr3_aa: CASSQPGGSSYNEQFF
v_call: TRBV4-1
j_call: TRBJ2-1
d_call: TRBD2
clone_size: .
cdr3_length: 16

cdr3_nt: TGTGCCAGCAGCTTTTCTCAGGGTTACGAGCAGTACTTC
cdr3_aa: CASSFSQGYEQYF
v_call: TRBV11-3
j_call: TRBJ2-7
d_call: .
clone_size: .
cdr3_length: 13

cdr3_nt: TGCGCCAGCAGTGATTGGGATTTTGCTGAAGCTTTCTTT
cdr3_aa: CASSDWDFAEAFF
v_call: TRBV10-1
j_call: TRBJ1-1
d_call: .
clone_size: few
cdr3_length: 13

cdr3_nt: TGTGCCGGTGAAGAAGCGAGGGGCCCTGGTACGCAGTATTTT
cdr3_aa: CAGEEARGPGTQYF
v_call: TRBV10-3
j_call: TRBJ2-3
d_call: .
clone_size: .
cdr3_length: 14

cdr3_nt: TGTGCCAGCAGCCTTAGCTCCTACGAGCAGTACTTC
cdr3_aa: CASSLSSYEQYF
v_call: TRBV7-2
j_call: TRBJ2-7
d_call: .
clone_size: .
cdr3_length: 12

cdr3_nt: TGCGCCAGCAGCCAAGCCCGGCTAGCGGGAGGGATGGTGGGTAATGAGCAGTTCTTC
cdr3_aa: CASSQARLAGGMVGNEQFF
v_call: TRBV4-3
j_call: TRBJ2-1
d_call: TRBD2
clone_size: .
cdr3_length: 19

cdr3_nt: TGTGCCAGCAGCTTAGAGAAGGGACATTATACTGAAGCTTTCTTT
cdr3_aa: CASSLEKGHYTEAFF
v_call: TRBV5-6
j_call: TRBJ1-1
d_call: .
clone_size: .
cdr3_length: 15

cdr3_nt: TGTGCCATCAGTGACGCACGACAGGGCGGCAATTCACCCCTCCACTTT
cdr3_aa: CAISDARQGGNSPLHF
v_call: TRBV10-3
j_call: TRBJ1-6
d_call: TRBD1
clone_size: .
cdr3_length: 16

cdr3_nt: TGTGCCAGTAGGGGCAGGGTGATGGGAGAGACCCAGTACTTC
cdr3_aa: CASRGRVMGETQYF
v_call: TRBV19
j_call: TRBJ2-5
d_call: .
clone_size: .
cdr3_length: 14

cdr3_nt: TGTGCCAGCAGCTTAACCGGGAGACAGACCCAGTACTTC
cdr3_aa: CASSLTGRQTQYF
v_call: TRBV7-2
j_call: TRBJ2-5
d_call: .
clone_size: .
cdr3_length: 13

cdr3_nt: TGTGCCAGCAGTTCCCAAGGGGACCCCTACAATGAGCAGTTCTTC
cdr3_aa: CASSSQGDPYNEQFF
v_call: TRBV6-6
j_call: TRBJ2-1
d_call: .
clone_size: .
cdr3_length: 15

cdr3_nt: TGCGCCAGCAAACTAGCGGGGGGCTCCAATGAGCAGTTCTTC
cdr3_aa: CASKLAGGSNEQFF
v_call: TRBV5-1
j_call: TRBJ2-1
d_call: TRBD2
clone_size: .
cdr3_length: 14

cdr3_nt: TGCGCCAGCAGCCGGGACCTAGCGGGGGTCTCAGAGACCCAGTACTTC
cdr3_aa: CASSRDLAGVSETQYF
v_call: TRBV4-3
j_call: TRBJ2-5
d_call: TRBD2
clone_size: .
cdr3_length: 16

cdr3_nt: TGTGCCAGCAGCTTGGGCCCGGGGCAGGGCTATGGCTACACCTTC
cdr3_aa: CASSLGPGQGYGYTF
v_call: TRBV5-4
j_call: TRBJ1-2
d_call: .
clone_size: once
cdr3_length: 15

cdr3_nt: TGTGCCAGCAGCCCTCTGTGGCGTAGCACAGATACGCAGTATTTT
cdr3_aa: CASSPLWRSTDTQYF
v_call: TRBV14
j_call: TRBJ2-3
d_call: .
clone_size: once
cdr3_length: 15

cdr3_nt: TGTGCCAGCAGCGTAGGGGGGGTTGGAAGCACAGATACGCAGTATTTT
cdr3_aa: CASSVGGVGSTDTQYF
v_call: TRBV9
j_call: TRBJ2-3
d_call: .
clone_size: .
cdr3_length: 16

cdr3_nt: TGTGCCAGCAGCAACCCCCAGGGCAACATTCAGTACTTC
cdr3_aa: CASSNPQGNIQYF
v_call: TRBV9
j_call: TRBJ2-4
d_call: .
clone_size: .
cdr3_length: 13

cdr3_nt: TGTGCCAGCAGCTTAGGGACAGTGAAAGGGGAGACCCAGTACTTC
cdr3_aa: CASSLGTVKGETQYF
v_call: TRBV7-9
j_call: TRBJ2-5
d_call: .
clone_size: .
cdr3_length: 15

cdr3_nt: TGTGCCAGTAGCCCAAATGCTGGGGGGCGCTCCTACAATGAGCAGTTCTTC
cdr3_aa: CASSPNAGGRSYNEQFF
v_call: TRBV19
j_call: TRBJ2-1
d_call: .
clone_size: .
cdr3_length: 17

cdr3_nt: TGTGCCGGCTCGGGGGGCGCGCACTATGGCTACACCTTC
cdr3_aa: CAGSGGAHYGYTF
v_call: TRBV18
j_call: TRBJ1-2
d_call: .
clone_size: .
cdr3_length: 13

cdr3_nt: TGTGCCAGCAGCTTTCGGCTCGTAGCCACAAACTATGGCTACACCTTC
cdr3_aa: CASSFRLVATNYGYTF
v_call: TRBV12-1
j_call: TRBJ1-2
d_call: .
clone_size: .
cdr3_length: 16

cdr3_nt: TGTGCCAGCTCACCACCCCCCCCGGGACGGAGGGGCCAGGACACTGAAGCTTTCTTT
cdr3_aa: CASSPPPPGRRGQDTEAFF
v_call: TRBV18
j_call: TRBJ1-1
d_call: .
clone_size: .
cdr3_length: 19

cdr3_nt: TGTGCCAGCAGGGAGCAGGGGCCCCCCGGGGAGCTGTTTTTT
cdr3_aa: CASREQGPPGELFF
v_call: TRBV28
j_call: TRBJ2-2
d_call: .
clone_size: .
cdr3_length: 14

cdr3_nt: TGTGCCAGCAGTTCAGGGAACTATGGCTACACCTTC
cdr3_aa: CASSSGNYGYTF
v_call: TRBV6-5
j_call: TRBJ1-2
d_call: .
clone_size: .
cdr3_length: 12

cdr3_nt: TGCGCCAGCAGCCACGGACTAGCGGGGAACGGGGAGCTGTTTTTT
cdr3_aa: CASSHGLAGNGELFF
v_call: TRBV4-1
j_call: TRBJ2-2
d_call: TRBD2
clone_size: .
cdr3_length: 15

cdr3_nt: TGTGCCAGCAGTTTATTCTTGGTTGGCAATGAGCAGTTCTTC
cdr3_aa: CASSLFLVGNEQFF
v_call: TRBV28
j_call: TRBJ2-1
d_call: .
clone_size: .
cdr3_length: 14

cdr3_nt: TGTGCCAGCAGCTTAGACCAGGGACAGGGGGCTGATGGCTACACCTTC
cdr3_aa: CASSLDQGQGADGYTF
v_call: TRBV11-2
j_call: TRBJ1-2
d_call: TRBD1
clone_size: .
cdr3_length: 16

cdr3_nt: TGTGCCAGCAGACCTGGACAGGGGAATGGCTACACCTTC
cdr3_aa: CASRPGQGNGYTF
v_call: TRBV2
j_call: TRBJ1-2
d_call: TRBD1
clone_size: few
cdr3_length: 13

cdr3_nt: TGTGCCAGCAGCTTACGGGACAGGGATCCAAAGTTCTTC
cdr3_aa: CASSLRDRDPKFF
v_call: TRBV7-3
j_call: TRBJ2-1
d_call: TRBD1
clone_size: .
cdr3_length: 13

cdr3_nt: TGTGCCAGCAGTGGTGCCCCGGGACTAGCGATCCATGAGCAGTTCTTC
cdr3_aa: CASSGAPGLAIHEQFF
v_call: TRBV6-4
j_call: TRBJ2-1
d_call: TRBD2
clone_size: .
cdr3_length: 16

cdr3_nt: TGTGCCAGTAGTTTTTCGGACAGGGCTAGCTATGGCTACACCTTC
cdr3_aa: CASSFSDRASYGYTF
v_call: TRBV19
j_call: TRBJ1-2
d_call: TRBD1
clone_size: .
cdr3_length: 15

cdr3_nt: TGTGCCAGCAGCTACTCCGGGACTAGCGGGAGAGCCTACGAGCAGTACTTC
cdr3_aa: CASSYSGTSGRAYEQYF
v_call: TRBV7-6
j_call: TRBJ2-7
d_call: TRBD2
clone_size: .
cdr3_length: 17

cdr3_nt: TGTGCCAGCAGCTTAGGACAGGGGCGGTGTGGCTACACCTTC
cdr3_aa: CASSLGQGRCGYTF
v_call: TRBV28
j_call: TRBJ1-2
d_call: TRBD1
clone_size: .
cdr3_length: 14

cdr3_nt: TGTGCCAGCAGCACAGGGAGCTCCTATAATTCACCCCTCCACTTT
cdr3_aa: CASSTGSSYNSPLHF
v_call: TRBV9
j_call: TRBJ1-6
d_call: .
clone_size: .
cdr3_length: 15

cdr3_nt: TGCGCCAGCAGCCGGACAGTATCCTACGAGCAGTACTTC
cdr3_aa: CASSRTVSYEQYF
v_call: TRBV5-1
j_call: TRBJ2-7
d_call: .
clone_size: .
cdr3_length: 13